A single sample is the source of the 27 T cell receptor beta chains below, sequenced in a study of naive and memory T cell subsets. Two oligonucleotides, mixed equimolar, formed the beta constant-region primer covering TRBC1 and TRBC2. The ligated cDNA underwent four PCR rounds using SP2 and nested alpha and beta constant-region primers. TCRdb passed the UMI-ligation and nested PCR reads through MiXCR, listing each CDR3 protein once. The sample consists of 130,000 or so distinct CDR3 sequences, approximately 37% of them appearing once. Sequenced input: central memory CD4+ T cells from blood. The receptors here all came from a human donor in good health.

This clonotype came up a few times. The chain recombines TRBV6-2 or TRBV6-3 with TRBJ2-1; 8 bases are shared with TRBD2. In germline, CDR1 is MNHEY, CDR2 SVGEGT. The CDR3 contains 15 residues. Losses at the gene ends were 6 bases for V and 8 bases for J; bases not matched to a gene: 12. Here the CDR3 DNA reads TGTGCCAGCAGCCCGGGACTAGGTTTGGTGGATGAGCAGTTCTTC. Translated, it gives CASSPGLGLVDEQFF.

The CDR3 is CASKTTGELFF. The CDR3 region has the DNA TGTGCCAGCAAAACAACCGGGGAGCTGTTTTTT. The chain employs TRBV12-3 or TRBV12-4 and TRBJ2-2; unclear D gene. The CDR3 runs to 11 residues. V shed 7 bases and J shed 5 bases, with 5 bases lying between them.

V usage is TRBV5-4 and J usage is TRBJ2-5; TRBD1 matches at 10 bases. Germline CDR1 is SGHNT and CDR2 is YYREEE (reference sequence). V lost 6 bases to trimming and J lost 4 bases; unmatched junction nucleotides: 6. The CDR3 runs to 14 residues. The CDR3 loop is CASIDRGRSETQYF. The CDR3 coding sequence is TGTGCCAGCATCGACAGGGGGCGATCAGAGACCCAGTACTTC.

The J gene is TRBJ2-3, the V gene TRBV5-1, with D tentatively TRBD2 (6 bases). This CDR3 region has 17 residues. Germline V gene lookup returns CDR1 SGHRS and CDR2 YFSETQ. V lost 1 base and J 0 bases, leaving 15 bases between the germline ends. The CDR3 DNA reads as TGCGCCAGCAGCTTGTGGGGTGCGGGACTTAGCACAGATACGCAGTATTTT. This gives the protein CASSLWGAGLSTDTQYF.

This clonotype appeared a few times. The chain combines TRBV20-1 with TRBJ2-1; no reliable D call. CDR1 is DFQATT, CDR2 SNEGSKA, per germline (reference sequence). The length of the CDR3 is 14 residues. V dropped 2 bases and J dropped 1 base, with 9 bases sitting between them. CDR3 region: CSARRQISYNEQFF. In DNA, the CDR3 is TGCAGTGCTAGAAGGCAGATTTCCTACAATGAGCAGTTCTTC.

This clonotype was recorded a few times. The CDR3 sequence is CSVERLAGFDNEQFF. The CDR3 bases are TGCAGCGTTGAACGACTAGCGGGCTTCGACAATGAGCAGTTCTTC. The chain uses TRBV29-1 and TRBJ2-1; 10 bases fit TRBD2. This CDR3 contains 15 residues. Germline V gene lookup returns CDR1 SQVTM and CDR2 ANQGSEA. Trimming cost V 2 bases and J 5 bases; bases outside gene matches: 6.

The chain recombines TRBV18 with TRBJ1-1; D not resolved. The CDR3 runs 17 residues. Per germline, CDR1 KGHSH and CDR2 LQKENI. With 2 bases removed from V and 1 base from J, the gap between germline ends came to 17 bases. The CDR3 DNA reads TGTGCCAGCTCACCAATAATAGGGTCGGGGAGGAACACTGAAGCTTTCTTT. Translating gives CASSPIIGSGRNTEAFF.

This clonotype showed up just once. J is TRBJ2-1 and V is TRBV5-1; 14 bases agree with TRBD2. The CDR3 has 19 amino acids. Germline V lookup: CDR1 SGHRS, CDR2 YFSETQ. V shed 4 bases and J 1 base; nucleotides not matched to a gene: 10. CDR3 protein: CASSPLSGTSGRSYNEQFF. As DNA, the CDR3 is TGCGCCAGCAGCCCATTATCCGGGACTAGCGGGAGATCCTACAATGAGCAGTTCTTC.

This chain uses TRBV2 with TRBJ1-6; 7 nucleotides match TRBD1. Germline V gene data show CDR1 as SNHLY and CDR2 as FYNNEI. Trimming took 4 bases from V and 7 from J; bases not matched to a gene: 7. This CDR3 has 15 residues. CDR3 in DNA: TGTGCCAGCAGTGCTAACAGGGGAAGAAATTCACCCCTCCACTTT. Protein: CASSANRGRNSPLHF.

This chain connects TRBV5-6 to TRBJ2-7, with 9 nucleotides matching TRBD1. Germline trimming cut 0 bases from V and 6 bases from J; bases unmatched to any gene: 4. The CDR3 runs 14 residues. Germline loops: CDR1 SGHDT, CDR2 YYEEEE. CDR3 in DNA: TGTGCCAGCAGCTTGGTGGGACAGGGTCGCGAGCAGTACTTC. This codes for CASSLVGQGREQYF.

The chain uses TRBV15 and TRBJ2-6; the D gene is possibly TRBD1 (6 bases). CDR3 length: 17 residues. Trimming took 7 bases from V and 0 from J, leaving 16 bases between them. Per the germline V gene, CDR1 is LNHNV and CDR2 is YYDKDF (reference sequence). Here the CDR3 reads CATKDQGRASGANVLTF. For the CDR3, the DNA is TGTGCCACCAAGGACCAGGGGCGAGCCTCTGGGGCCAACGTCCTGACTTTC.

The V call is TRBV29-1, the J call TRBJ2-1; D is possibly TRBD2 (6 bases). V lost 6 bases, J lost 7 bases, and 10 bases lay in between. Germline-derived CDR1 and CDR2 are SQVTM and ANQGSEA. The length of the CDR3 is 11 residues. DNA of the CDR3: TGCAGCGTACGGGGGTGGAATGAGCAGTTCTTC. This encodes CSVRGWNEQFF.

This clonotype was detected a few times. The rearrangement joins TRBV11-2 to TRBJ2-5; D ambiguous. Germline-derived CDR1 and CDR2 are SGHAT and FQNNGV. This CDR3 spans 14 amino acids. Trimming removed 1 base at V and 1 base at J, with 7 bases between. The DNA of the CDR3 is TGTGCCAGCAGCTTAGCCTGGGTCCAAGAGACCCAGTACTTC. This encodes CASSLAWVQETQYF.

V gene TRBV15 combines with J gene TRBJ2-5; possibly TRBD1 for D (7 bases). This CDR3 contains 15 residues. V dropped 0 bases and J dropped 5 bases, with 13 bases sitting between them. Germline V gene data show CDR1 as LNHNV and CDR2 as YYDKDF (reference sequence). CDR3 coding DNA: TGTGCCACCAGCAGAGATGGGGCAGGGGGGGAGACCCAGTACTTC. As protein: CATSRDGAGGETQYF.

The chain recombines TRBV4-1 with TRBJ2-4; TRBD1 aligns across 9 bases. Germline CDR1 is MGHRA and CDR2 is YSYEKL. Trimming took 3 bases from V and 5 from J; bases not matched to a gene: 8. The CDR3 runs 16 residues. CDR3 DNA sequence: TGCGCCAGCAGCCACGGACAGGGGACGCGGGAAAACATTCAGTACTTC. It translates to CASSHGQGTRENIQYF.

This rearrangement joins TRBV2 to TRBJ2-1; TRBD2 agrees at 11 bases. The V gene end was trimmed by 8 bases and the J gene end by 6 bases; junction bases not matched to a gene: 6. The CDR3 runs to 14 residues. Germline V gene data show CDR1 as SNHLY and CDR2 as FYNNEI. CDR3 sequence (DNA): TGTGCCAGCGAGTATCTAGCGGGAGGCAATGAGCAGTTCTTC. Amino acids: CASEYLAGGNEQFF.

The chain combines TRBV7-2 with TRBJ2-1, with 9 bases that match TRBD2. The germline V gene encodes CDR1 SGHTA and CDR2 FQGNSA. This CDR3 comprises 15 residues. Unmatched junction bases numbered 6, after V lost 1 base and J lost 8 bases. The CDR3 region is CASSLGLAGPYEQFF. In nucleotides, the CDR3 is TGTGCCAGCAGCTTAGGTCTAGCGGGACCGTATGAGCAGTTCTTC.

The chain recombines TRBV10-2 with TRBJ2-7; 10 nucleotides agree with TRBD1. V lost 6 bases, J lost 4 bases, and 6 bases stayed unmatched. The germline V gene has CDR1 WSHSY and CDR2 SAAADI. The CDR3 loop spans 14 amino acids. The CDR3 loop is CASRKPGQGYEQYF. DNA for the CDR3: TGCGCCAGCAGAAAGCCGGGACAGGGGTACGAGCAGTACTTC.

The chain uses TRBV9 and TRBJ2-1, with TRBD2 matching over 10 bases. V shed 3 bases and J 8 bases; nucleotides not matched to a gene: 5. The CDR3 is made up of 14 amino acids. Germline V gene data show CDR1 as SGDLS and CDR2 as YYNGEE. The CDR3 region is CASSARLAGDEQFF. The CDR3 DNA follows: TGTGCCAGCAGCGCCCGACTAGCGGGTGATGAGCAGTTCTTC.

In its sample, this clonotype was seen a few times. The chain recombines TRBV20-1 with TRBJ1-6; 8 nucleotides agree with TRBD1. Germline V gene data show CDR1 as DFQATT and CDR2 as SNEGSKA (reference sequence). This CDR3 contains 15 residues. V was pared by 6 bases and J by 5 bases, with 9 bases of the junction left unmatched. The CDR3 nucleotides are TGCAGTGCCCAAGATGGACAGGGAAATAATTCACCCCTCCACTTT. This encodes CSAQDGQGNNSPLHF.

V and J are TRBV20-1 and TRBJ2-7; 11 bases fit TRBD1. Looked up from germline, CDR1 is DFQATT and CDR2 is SNEGSKA (reference sequence). CDR3 length: 12 residues. Germline trimming cut 7 bases from V and 6 bases from J; bases unmatched to any gene: 5. The CDR3: CSVWDRGGEQYF. CDR3 DNA sequence: TGCAGTGTTTGGGACAGGGGGGGCGAGCAGTACTTC.

This clonotype was seen a handful of times. V gene TRBV29-1 combines with J gene TRBJ2-2; D remains unclear. Germline assignment: CDR1 SQVTM and CDR2 ANQGSEA. The CDR3 covers 14 residues. Trimming removed 5 bases at V and 0 bases at J, with 10 bases between. CDR3 sequence (DNA): TGCAGCGTTTCCCGTCTTTCGAACACCGGGGAGCTGTTTTTT. Its translation: CSVSRLSNTGELFF.

The chain is built from TRBV7-8 and TRBJ2-3, with 13 nucleotides matching TRBD2. From germline, CDR1 is SGHVS and CDR2 FQNEAQ. V shed 2 bases, J shed 2 bases, and the junction held 7 bases outside the gene matches. The CDR3 runs 18 residues. The DNA for the CDR3 is TGTGCCAGCAGCTTATTTCCGGGGACTAGCGGGAACACAGATACGCAGTATTTT. Encoded protein: CASSLFPGTSGNTDTQYF.

The chain combines TRBV18 with TRBJ1-1; TRBD1 might be the D (6 bases). V was cut by 3 bases and J by 1 base, with 12 bases left in between. CDR1 is KGHSH and CDR2 is LQKENI in the germline V gene. This CDR3 contains 15 residues. CDR3 bases: TGTGCCAGCTCACCCGCTAAGGGACAGAACACTGAAGCTTTCTTT. The encoded protein is CASSPAKGQNTEAFF.

The chain links TRBV12-5 to TRBJ2-1; 9 nucleotides agree with TRBD2. J gave up 9 bases and V 2 bases, and 5 bases lay outside the gene matches. Germline V lookup: CDR1 LGHNT, CDR2 FRNRAP. This CDR3 spans 14 amino acids. CDR3 DNA sequence: TGTGCTAGTGGTTTGCGCCTAGCGGGACGTGAGCAGTTCTTC. Protein: CASGLRLAGREQFF.

This clonotype was counted a few times. V and J are TRBV10-3 and TRBJ2-7, with D possibly TRBD2 on 5 matching bases. In germline, CDR1 is ENHRY, CDR2 SYGVKD. The CDR3 extends over 13 amino acids. V gave up 6 bases and J gave up 5 bases, with 14 bases separating them. CDR3 sequence: CAISRPGIHEQYF. CDR3 bases: TGTGCCATCAGCCGACCGGGGATCCACGAGCAGTACTTC.

This chain links TRBV19 with TRBJ1-5, with 9 bases matching TRBD1. The junction had 8 bases not matched to a gene; V was cut back by 7 bases and J by 4 bases. Germline V gene data show CDR1 as LNHDA and CDR2 as SQIVND (reference sequence). The length of the CDR3 is 15 residues. The CDR3 region has the DNA TGTGCCAGTACCAACCGGACAGGGGCGAATCAGCCCCAGCATTTT. Residues: CASTNRTGANQPQHF.